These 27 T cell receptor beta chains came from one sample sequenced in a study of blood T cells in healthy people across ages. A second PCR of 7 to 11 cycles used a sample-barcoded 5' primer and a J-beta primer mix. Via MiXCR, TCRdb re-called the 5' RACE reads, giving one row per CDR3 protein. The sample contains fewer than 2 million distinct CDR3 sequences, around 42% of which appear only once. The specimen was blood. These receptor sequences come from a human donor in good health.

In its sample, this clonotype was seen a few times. The CDR3 DNA is TGTGCCAGCAGCTTGCCAGGGAAGGATGGCTACACCTTC. As protein: CASSLPGKDGYTF. The J gene is TRBJ1-2, the V gene TRBV7-9; D might be TRBD1 (5 bases). CDR1 and CDR2 (germline): SEHNR, FQNEAQ (reference sequence). The CDR3 totals 13 residues. The germline V and J ends were trimmed by 3 bases and 6 bases, with 11 bases remaining between them.

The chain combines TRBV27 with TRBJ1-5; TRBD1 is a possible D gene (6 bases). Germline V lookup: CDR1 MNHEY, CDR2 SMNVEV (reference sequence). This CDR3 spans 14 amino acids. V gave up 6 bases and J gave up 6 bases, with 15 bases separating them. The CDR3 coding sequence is TGTGCCAGCAGGGGAACAGGGTGGGTTCAGCCCCAGCATTTT. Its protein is CASRGTGWVQPQHF.

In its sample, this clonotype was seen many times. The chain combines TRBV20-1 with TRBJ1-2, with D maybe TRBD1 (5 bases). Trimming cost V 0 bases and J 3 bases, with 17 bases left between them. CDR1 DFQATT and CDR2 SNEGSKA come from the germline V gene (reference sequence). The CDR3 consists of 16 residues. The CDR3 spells CSARDMSARQYYGYTF. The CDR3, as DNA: TGCAGTGCTAGAGATATGTCGGCGCGACAGTACTATGGCTACACCTTC.

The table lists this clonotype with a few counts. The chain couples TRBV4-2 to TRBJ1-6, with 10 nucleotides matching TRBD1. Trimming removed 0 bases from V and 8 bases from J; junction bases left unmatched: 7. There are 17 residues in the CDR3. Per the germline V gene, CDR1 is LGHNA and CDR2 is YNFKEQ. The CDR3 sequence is CASSQDSWGTGDSPLHF. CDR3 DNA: TGTGCCAGCAGCCAAGACAGTTGGGGGACAGGGGATTCACCCCTCCACTTT.

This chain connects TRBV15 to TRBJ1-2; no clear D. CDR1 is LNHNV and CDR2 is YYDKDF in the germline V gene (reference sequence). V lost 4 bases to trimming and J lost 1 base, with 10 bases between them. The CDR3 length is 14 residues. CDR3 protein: CATSTRPFNYGYTF. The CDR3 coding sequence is TGTGCCACCAGCACCAGACCGTTTAACTATGGCTACACCTTC.

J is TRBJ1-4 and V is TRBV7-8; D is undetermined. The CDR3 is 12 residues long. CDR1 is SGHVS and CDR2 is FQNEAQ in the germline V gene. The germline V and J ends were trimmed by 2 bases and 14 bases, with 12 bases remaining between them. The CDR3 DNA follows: TGTGCCAGCAGCTTACCCCCATTTGTTCTGTTTTTT. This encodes CASSLPPFVLFF.

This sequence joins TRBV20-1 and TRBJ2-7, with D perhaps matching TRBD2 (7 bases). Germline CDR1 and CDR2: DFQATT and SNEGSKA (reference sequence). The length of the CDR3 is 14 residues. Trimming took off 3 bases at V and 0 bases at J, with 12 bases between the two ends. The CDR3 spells CSASRGGDSYEQYF. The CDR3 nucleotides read TGCAGTGCTAGTAGGGGGGGGGACTCCTACGAGCAGTACTTC.

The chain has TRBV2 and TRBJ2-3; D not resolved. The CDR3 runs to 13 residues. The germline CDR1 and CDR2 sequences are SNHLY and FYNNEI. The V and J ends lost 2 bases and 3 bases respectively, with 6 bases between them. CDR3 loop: CASSETPTDTQYF. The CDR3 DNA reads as TGTGCCAGCAGTGAAACCCCGACAGATACGCAGTATTTT.

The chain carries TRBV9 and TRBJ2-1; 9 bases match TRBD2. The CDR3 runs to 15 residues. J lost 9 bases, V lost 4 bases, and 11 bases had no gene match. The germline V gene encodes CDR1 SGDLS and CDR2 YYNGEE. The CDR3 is CASSRGGGASGEQFF. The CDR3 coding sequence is TGTGCCAGCAGCCGCGGCGGGGGGGCCTCTGGTGAGCAGTTCTTC.

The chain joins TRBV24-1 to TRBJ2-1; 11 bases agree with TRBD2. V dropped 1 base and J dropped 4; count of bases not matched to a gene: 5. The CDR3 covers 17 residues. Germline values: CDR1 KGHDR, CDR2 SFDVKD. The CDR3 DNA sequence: TGTGCCACCAGTGATTTCGGGACTAGCGGAGGTTACAATGAGCAGTTCTTC. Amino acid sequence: CATSDFGTSGGYNEQFF.

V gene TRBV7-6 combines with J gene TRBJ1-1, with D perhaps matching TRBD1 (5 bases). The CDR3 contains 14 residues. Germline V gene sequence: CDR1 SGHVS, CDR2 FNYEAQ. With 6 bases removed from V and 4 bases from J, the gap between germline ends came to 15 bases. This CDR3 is CASSPRGVSTEAFF. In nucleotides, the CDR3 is TGTGCCAGCAGTCCCCGGGGGGTGAGCACTGAAGCTTTCTTT.

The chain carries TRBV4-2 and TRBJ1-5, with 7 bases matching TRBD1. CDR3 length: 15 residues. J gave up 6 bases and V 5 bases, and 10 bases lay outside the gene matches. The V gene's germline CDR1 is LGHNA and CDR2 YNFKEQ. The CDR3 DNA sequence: TGTGCCAGCAGCAAAGGGGAGGGGGCGGGTCAGCCCCAGCATTTT. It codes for CASSKGEGAGQPQHF.

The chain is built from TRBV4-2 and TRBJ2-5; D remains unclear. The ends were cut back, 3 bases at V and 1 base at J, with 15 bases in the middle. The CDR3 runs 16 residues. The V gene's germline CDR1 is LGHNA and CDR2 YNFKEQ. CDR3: CASSHLTGRFQETQYF. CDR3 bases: TGTGCCAGCAGCCATCTCACCGGACGGTTCCAAGAGACCCAGTACTTC.

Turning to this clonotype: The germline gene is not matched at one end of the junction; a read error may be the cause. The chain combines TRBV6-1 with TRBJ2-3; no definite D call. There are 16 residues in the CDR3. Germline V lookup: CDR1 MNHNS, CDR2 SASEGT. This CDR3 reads CVSSEKLAMPGDTQYF. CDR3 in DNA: TGTGTCAGCAGTGAAAAATTAGCTATGCCAGGAGATACGCAGTATTTT.

The CDR3 nucleotides read TGCAGCGGGGGGGGCTTCTATGGCTACACCTTC. Translated, it gives CSGGGFYGYTF. V and J are TRBV29-1 and TRBJ1-2; a possible D gene is TRBD1 (6 bases). The CDR3 spans 11 residues. Trimming took 7 bases from V and 4 from J, leaving 10 bases between them. Germline values: CDR1 SQVTM, CDR2 ANQGSEA.

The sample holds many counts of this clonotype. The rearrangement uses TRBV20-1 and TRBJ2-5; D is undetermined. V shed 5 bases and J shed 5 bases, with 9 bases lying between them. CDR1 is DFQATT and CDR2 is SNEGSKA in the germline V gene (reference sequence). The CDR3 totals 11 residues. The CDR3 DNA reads TGCAGTGCTGGGAATGCGGAGACCCAGTACTTC. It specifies CSAGNAETQYF.

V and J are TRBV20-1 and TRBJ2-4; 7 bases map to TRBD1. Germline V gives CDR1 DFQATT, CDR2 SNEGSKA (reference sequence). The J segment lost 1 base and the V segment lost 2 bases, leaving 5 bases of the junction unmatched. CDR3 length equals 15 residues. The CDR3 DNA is TGCAGTGCTAGATGGCCACAGGGGGCCAAAAACATTCAGTACTTC. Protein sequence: CSARWPQGAKNIQYF.

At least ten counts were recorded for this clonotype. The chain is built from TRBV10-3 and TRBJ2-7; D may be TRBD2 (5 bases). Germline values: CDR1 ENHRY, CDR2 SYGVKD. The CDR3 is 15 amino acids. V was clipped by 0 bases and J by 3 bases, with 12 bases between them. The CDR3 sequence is CAISESGKVLYEQYF. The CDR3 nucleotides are TGTGCCATCAGTGAGTCCGGGAAGGTTCTCTACGAGCAGTACTTC.

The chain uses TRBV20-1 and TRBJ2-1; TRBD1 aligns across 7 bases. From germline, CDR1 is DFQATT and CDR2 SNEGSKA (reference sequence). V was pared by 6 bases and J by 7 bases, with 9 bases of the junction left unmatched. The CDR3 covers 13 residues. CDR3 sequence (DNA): TGCAGTGCCCCGGGACAGTTTCCAAATGAGCAGTTCTTC. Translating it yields CSAPGQFPNEQFF.

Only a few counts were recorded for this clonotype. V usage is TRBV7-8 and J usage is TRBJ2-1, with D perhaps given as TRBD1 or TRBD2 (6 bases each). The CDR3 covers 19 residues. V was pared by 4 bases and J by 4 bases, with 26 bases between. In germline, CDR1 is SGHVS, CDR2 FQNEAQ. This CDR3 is CASSYLTRGPFQLYNEQFF. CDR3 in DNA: TGTGCCAGCAGCTACCTAACCCGGGGGCCATTCCAATTATACAATGAGCAGTTCTTC.

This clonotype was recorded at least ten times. The CDR3 here is CASSQASFGPFNEKLFF. The CDR3 DNA sequence: TGCGCCAGCAGCCAAGCAAGTTTTGGACCGTTTAATGAAAAACTGTTTTTT. This chain links TRBV4-1 with TRBJ1-4; unclear D gene. V was shortened by 1 base and J by 4 bases, with 16 bases between the two germline ends. The CDR3 contains 17 residues. The germline V gene encodes CDR1 MGHRA and CDR2 YSYEKL.

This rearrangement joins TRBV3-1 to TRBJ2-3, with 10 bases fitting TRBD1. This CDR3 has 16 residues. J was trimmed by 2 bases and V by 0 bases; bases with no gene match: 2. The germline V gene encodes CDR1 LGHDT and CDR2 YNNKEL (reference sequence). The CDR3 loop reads CASSQEGQGFTDTQYF. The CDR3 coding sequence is TGTGCCAGCAGCCAAGAGGGACAGGGGTTCACAGATACGCAGTATTTT.

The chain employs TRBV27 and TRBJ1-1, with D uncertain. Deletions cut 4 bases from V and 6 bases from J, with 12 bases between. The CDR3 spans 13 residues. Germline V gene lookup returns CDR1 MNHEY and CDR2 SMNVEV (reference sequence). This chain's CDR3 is CASSWVQGPEAFF. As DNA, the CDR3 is TGTGCCAGCAGTTGGGTCCAAGGCCCTGAAGCTTTCTTT.

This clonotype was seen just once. CDR3 amino acids: CASSRYMNTEAFF. CDR3 sequence (DNA): TGTGCCAGCAGCCGTTACATGAACACTGAAGCTTTCTTT. The chain combines TRBV7-3 with TRBJ1-1; D unresolved. Germline assignment: CDR1 SGHTA and CDR2 FQGTGA. V gave up 5 bases and J gave up 0 bases, with 7 bases separating them. The CDR3 runs 13 residues.

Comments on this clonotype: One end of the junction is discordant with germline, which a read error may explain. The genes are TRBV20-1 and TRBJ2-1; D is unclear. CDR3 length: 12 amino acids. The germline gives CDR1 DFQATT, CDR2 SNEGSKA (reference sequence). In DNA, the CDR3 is TGCAGTGCTCGCGGAAACTACAATGAGCGGTTCTTC. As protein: CSARGNYNERFF.

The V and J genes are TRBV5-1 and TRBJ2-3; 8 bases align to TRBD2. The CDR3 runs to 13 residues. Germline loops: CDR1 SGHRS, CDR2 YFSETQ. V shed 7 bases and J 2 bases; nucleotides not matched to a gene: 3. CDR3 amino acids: CASGRGDTDTQYF. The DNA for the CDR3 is TGCGCCAGCGGGCGGGGGGACACAGATACGCAGTATTTT. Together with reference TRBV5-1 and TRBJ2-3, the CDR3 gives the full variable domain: KAGVTQTPRYLIKTRGQQVTLSCSPISGHRSVSWYQQTPGQGLQFLFEYFSETQRNKGNFPGRFSGRQFSNSRSEMNVSTLELGDSALYLCASGRGDTDTQYFGPGTRLTVL.

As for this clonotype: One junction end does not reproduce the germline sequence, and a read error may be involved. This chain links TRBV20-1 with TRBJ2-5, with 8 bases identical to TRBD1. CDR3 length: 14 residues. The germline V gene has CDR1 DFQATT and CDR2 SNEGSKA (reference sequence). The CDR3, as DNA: TGCAGTGCTCACACGGACAGGGTATCAGAGACCCAGGACTTC. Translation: CSAHTDRVSETQDF.